This record concerns one TCR beta chain sequence. This specimen comes from a study of human T cells and chemical hapten exposure. Looking at the study overall: Donors were sensitized with 2% DPC on the upper inner arm. The patch tests put 0.01% DPC on the skin of the upper back and were read 6 days later.

MiXCR was run by TCRdb on the RACE reads, yielding one entry per CDR3 protein. The data hold 97,000 or so distinct CDR3 sequences, with less than 35% observed a single time. Time point in this sample: patch test 3, about 24 weeks after DPC sensitization. Stated treatment: therapeutic diphenylcyclopropenone sensitization with weekly scalp DPC. Germline V gene sequence: CDR1 SGHDN, CDR2 FVKESK. V lost 4 bases and J lost 0, with 13 bases in between. CDR3 size: 16 residues. The chain carries TRBV14 and TRBJ2-1; no clear D gene. The sequencing here drew on whole blood, taken in connection with sensitization to the hapten diphenylcyclopropenone (DPC). The receptor was derived from a man between 35 and 55 years old with alopecia areata. Some clones in this sample may be carry-over from other donors' samples. The CDR3 coding sequence is TGTGCCAGCAGCCCCGCGTATTCTAGCTCCTACAATGAGCAGTTCTTC. Protein: CASSPAYSSSYNEQFF.